These T cell receptor beta chains were read from a single sample in a study of blood T cells in healthy people across ages. In TCRdb, the 5' RACE reads were re-called with MiXCR into one record per CDR3 protein. The sample holds about 680,000 distinct CDR3 sequences, roughly 49% seen once. Sample: blood. The source of these receptors is a woman aged 55-75 years in good health. Each CDR3 is given with its conserved first and last residue. The order of the fields is CDR3 DNA, CDR3 protein, clone size, J gene, D gene, V gene. A D gene is named only where the DNA matches it firmly. Size is omitted from some rows. Given values are once, few, many or a class for expanded clones.

CDR3nt: TGCGCCAGCAGCCAAGTTTCCGGTTCTGGGGCCAACGTCCTGACTTTC
CDR3aa: CASSQVSGSGANVLTF
abundance: few
j_gene: TRBJ2-6
d_gene: -
v_gene: TRBV4-3

CDR3nt: TGCAGCGTTGAGGGAGGGGGCGCGAGCTACACCTTC
CDR3aa: CSVEGGGASYTF
abundance: many
j_gene: TRBJ1-2
d_gene: TRBD1
v_gene: TRBV29-1

CDR3nt: TGTGCCAGCAGCGTCGTCCCAGGTATCAAAAACTATGGCTACACCTTC
CDR3aa: CASSVVPGIKNYGYTF
abundance: -
j_gene: TRBJ1-2
d_gene: -
v_gene: TRBV9

CDR3nt: TGCAGTGCTAGAGAGTCTGGGCGCGAGCAGTACTTC
CDR3aa: CSARESGREQYF
abundance: -
j_gene: TRBJ2-7
d_gene: -
v_gene: TRBV20-1

CDR3nt: TGCGCCAGCAGCCAGGGGGTCGGGGGGCCTCAGCCCCAGCATTTT
CDR3aa: CASSQGVGGPQPQHF
abundance: -
j_gene: TRBJ1-5
d_gene: -
v_gene: TRBV4-3

CDR3nt: TGTGCCATCAGTGAGGAGCGGGAGTATAGGGATGAGCAGTTCTTC
CDR3aa: CAISEEREYRDEQFF
abundance: many
j_gene: TRBJ2-1
d_gene: TRBD2
v_gene: TRBV10-3

CDR3nt: TGTGCCAGCAGCTTAGGATACAGATATGCGAATGAAAAACTGTTTTTT
CDR3aa: CASSLGYRYANEKLFF
abundance: -
j_gene: TRBJ1-4
d_gene: -
v_gene: TRBV7-8

CDR3nt: TGCAGTGCACGGCTCGGGGGGCTTTACAATTCACCCCTCCACTTT
CDR3aa: CSARLGGLYNSPLHF
abundance: -
j_gene: TRBJ1-6
d_gene: -
v_gene: TRBV20-1

CDR3nt: TGCAGTGCTAGCGGGAGGGCCCGGAATAGCGAGCAGTTCTTC
CDR3aa: CSASGRARNSEQFF
abundance: -
j_gene: TRBJ2-1
d_gene: TRBD2
v_gene: TRBV20-1

CDR3nt: TGCAGTGCTAGCCAAGGAATATCGAATTCACCCCTCCACTTT
CDR3aa: CSASQGISNSPLHF
abundance: -
j_gene: TRBJ1-6
d_gene: -
v_gene: TRBV20-1

CDR3nt: TGTGCCAGCGGTAACCCTGGGGTTGCCCGTCCAGATACGCAGTATTTT
CDR3aa: CASGNPGVARPDTQYF
abundance: once
j_gene: TRBJ2-3
d_gene: -
v_gene: TRBV6-2/TRBV6-3

CDR3nt: TGTGCCAGCAGCCCGGTAGGGAACAGGGTTGTTTCCGATGAGCAGTACTTC
CDR3aa: CASSPVGNRVVSDEQYF
abundance: -
j_gene: TRBJ2-7
d_gene: -
v_gene: TRBV7-9

CDR3nt: TGTGCCAGCAGACGGCGGGAGTACGAGCAGTACTTC
CDR3aa: CASRRREYEQYF
abundance: -
j_gene: TRBJ2-7
d_gene: TRBD2
v_gene: TRBV28

CDR3nt: TGTGCCATCAGTGAAGGAAGGAACACTGAAGCTTTCTTT
CDR3aa: CAISEGRNTEAFF
abundance: -
j_gene: TRBJ1-1
d_gene: -
v_gene: TRBV10-3

CDR3nt: TGCAGTTCGCACATATTCACGAACCACAATGAGCAGTTCTTC
CDR3aa: CSSHIFTNHNEQFF
abundance: -
j_gene: TRBJ2-1
d_gene: -
v_gene: TRBV20-1

CDR3nt: TGTGCCTGGACACAGGGCCTAACCTACGAGCAGTACTTC
CDR3aa: CAWTQGLTYEQYF
abundance: few
j_gene: TRBJ2-7
d_gene: -
v_gene: TRBV30

CDR3nt: TGTGCCAGCAGCTTGAGAACAGAGCGCAACTACGAGCAGTACTTC
CDR3aa: CASSLRTERNYEQYF
abundance: -
j_gene: TRBJ2-7
d_gene: -
v_gene: TRBV7-2

CDR3nt: TGTGCCAGCAGTCCACAGCAGAGTCTAAGCTCCTACGAGCAGTACTTC
CDR3aa: CASSPQQSLSSYEQYF
abundance: -
j_gene: TRBJ2-7
d_gene: -
v_gene: TRBV7-6

CDR3nt: TGTGCCAGCAGCGACGGGGGGGCAGCTAATGAAAAACTGTTTTTT
CDR3aa: CASSDGGAANEKLFF
abundance: -
j_gene: TRBJ1-4
d_gene: -
v_gene: TRBV7-2

CDR3nt: TGTGCCATCAGCCCGACAGCGACCAGAGAAGCTTTCTTT
CDR3aa: CAISPTATREAFF
abundance: once
j_gene: TRBJ1-1
d_gene: -
v_gene: TRBV10-3

CDR3nt: TGTGCCAGCAGTGGTAGCAAGGAGCAGTTCTTC
CDR3aa: CASSGSKEQFF
abundance: -
j_gene: TRBJ2-1
d_gene: -
v_gene: TRBV2

CDR3nt: TGTGCCAGCAGTTTACCCTCGATCTATGGCTACACCTTC
CDR3aa: CASSLPSIYGYTF
abundance: -
j_gene: TRBJ1-2
d_gene: -
v_gene: TRBV28

CDR3nt: TGTGCCAGCATCCAAAGGCCGGGGCCCGCGGGGCAGCCCCAGCATTTT
CDR3aa: CASIQRPGPAGQPQHF
abundance: -
j_gene: TRBJ1-5
d_gene: -
v_gene: TRBV6-1

CDR3nt: TGTGCCAGCAGTCCGCAGGGTGGGGTCTACGAGCAGTACTTC
CDR3aa: CASSPQGGVYEQYF
abundance: -
j_gene: TRBJ2-7
d_gene: -
v_gene: TRBV6-5

CDR3nt: TGTGCCAGCAGCCTTGGGGGGAGGGCCGCGGAGACCCAGTACTTC
CDR3aa: CASSLGGRAAETQYF
abundance: -
j_gene: TRBJ2-5
d_gene: TRBD2
v_gene: TRBV9

CDR3nt: TGCAGCGATAGGGATGGGTCGGCAGATACGCAGTATTTT
CDR3aa: CSDRDGSADTQYF
abundance: -
j_gene: TRBJ2-3
d_gene: -
v_gene: TRBV29-1

CDR3nt: TGCAGTGCTAGTCTCGCGAGGGGGCAGAACACTGAAGCTTTCTTT
CDR3aa: CSASLARGQNTEAFF
abundance: -
j_gene: TRBJ1-1
d_gene: TRBD1
v_gene: TRBV20-1

CDR3nt: TGTGCCTGGAGTGTATGGGGGTCGGGGAATGAGCAGTTCTTC
CDR3aa: CAWSVWGSGNEQFF
abundance: -
j_gene: TRBJ2-1
d_gene: -
v_gene: TRBV30

CDR3nt: TGTGCCAGCAAGGGGACGAACACCGGGGAGCTGTTTTTT
CDR3aa: CASKGTNTGELFF
abundance: few
j_gene: TRBJ2-2
d_gene: -
v_gene: TRBV27

CDR3nt: TGTGCCAGCAGTTACGGGACTAGCGGGAGGAACTACAATGAGCAGTTCTTC
CDR3aa: CASSYGTSGRNYNEQFF
abundance: -
j_gene: TRBJ2-1
d_gene: TRBD2
v_gene: TRBV6-6

CDR3nt: TGCAGCACGGGTTTGGGACAGGGATTTACAGATACGCAGTATTTT
CDR3aa: CSTGLGQGFTDTQYF
abundance: -
j_gene: TRBJ2-3
d_gene: TRBD1
v_gene: TRBV20-1

CDR3nt: TGTGCCAGCAGCTCAACTGACAGGGTAACTCGTAATGAGCAGTTCTTC
CDR3aa: CASSSTDRVTRNEQFF
abundance: -
j_gene: TRBJ2-1
d_gene: TRBD1
v_gene: TRBV7-3

CDR3nt: TGTGCCAGCAGCCAAGGCCCCGGACAGGGGGCATCCTATAATTCACCCCTCCACTTT
CDR3aa: CASSQGPGQGASYNSPLHF
abundance: -
j_gene: TRBJ1-6
d_gene: TRBD1
v_gene: TRBV14

CDR3nt: TGCAGCGTTGTGTGGGGTTACGAGCAGTACTTC
CDR3aa: CSVVWGYEQYF
abundance: few
j_gene: TRBJ2-7
d_gene: -
v_gene: TRBV29-1

CDR3nt: TGCAGTGCTAGAGGCAGGGGGGGGATTATGAACACTGAAGCTTTCTTT
CDR3aa: CSARGRGGIMNTEAFF
abundance: -
j_gene: TRBJ1-1
d_gene: TRBD1
v_gene: TRBV20-1